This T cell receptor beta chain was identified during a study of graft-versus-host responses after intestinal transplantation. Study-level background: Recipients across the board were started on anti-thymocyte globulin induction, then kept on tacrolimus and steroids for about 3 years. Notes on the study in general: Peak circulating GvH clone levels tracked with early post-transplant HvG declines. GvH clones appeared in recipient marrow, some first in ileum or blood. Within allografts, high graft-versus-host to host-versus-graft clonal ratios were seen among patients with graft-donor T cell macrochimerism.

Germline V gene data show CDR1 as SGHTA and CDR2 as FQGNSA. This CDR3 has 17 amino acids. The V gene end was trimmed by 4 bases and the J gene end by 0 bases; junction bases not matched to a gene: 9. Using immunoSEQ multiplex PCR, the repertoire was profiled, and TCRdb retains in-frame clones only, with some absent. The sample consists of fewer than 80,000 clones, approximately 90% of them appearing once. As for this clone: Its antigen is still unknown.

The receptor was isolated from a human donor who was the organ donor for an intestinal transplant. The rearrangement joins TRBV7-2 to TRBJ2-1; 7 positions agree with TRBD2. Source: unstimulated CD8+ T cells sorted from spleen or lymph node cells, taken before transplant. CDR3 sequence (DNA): TGTGCCAGCAGCTCCAACTCGCTAGCGGACTCCTACAATGAGCAGTTCTTC. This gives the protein CASSSNSLADSYNEQFF.